Sequencing of this TCR beta chain was carried out in a study of blood T cell repertoires in COVID-19. This clone appeared many times. TCRdb's copy holds only in-frame clones and misses some; the assay was immunoSEQ multiplex PCR. The repertoire holds fewer than 250,000 clones, with around 84% as singletons. The CDR3 length is 11 residues. V lost 5 bases, J lost 9 bases, and 13 bases lay in between. Germline CDR1 SQVTM, CDR2 ANQGSEA. The sequencing input was peripheral blood. The V call is TRBV29-1, the J call TRBJ1-1; D possibly corresponds to TRBD1 (5 bases). The clonotype was recovered from a man aged 30-40 years with active or convalescent COVID-19. This chain's CDR3 is CSVKVRQKAFF. CDR3 in DNA: TGCAGCGTTAAAGTAAGACAGAAAGCTTTCTTT.